This TCR beta chain was observed in a study of shared clonotypes between healthy human individuals. Germline V gives CDR1 SGHDT, CDR2 YYEEEE. This CDR3 has 15 residues. The V and J ends lost 2 bases and 3 bases respectively, with 12 bases between them. Healthy adults negative for HIV, lacking recent acute infections or vaccinations, served as donors. Only in-frame clones appear in the TCRdb table, and some are missing; sequencing was by immunoSEQ multiplex PCR. The sample carries around 600,000 clones, around 97% recorded once. The source is a woman aged 30 to 39 in good health. This sequence joins TRBV5-6 and TRBJ1-3; D call uncertain. Material: naive CD4+ T cells sorted from blood. The subset denotes: CD45RA+ positively selected. The CDR3 coding sequence is TGTGCCAGCAGCTTAATTCAGGATTTTGGAAACACCATATATTTT. As protein: CASSLIQDFGNTIYF.